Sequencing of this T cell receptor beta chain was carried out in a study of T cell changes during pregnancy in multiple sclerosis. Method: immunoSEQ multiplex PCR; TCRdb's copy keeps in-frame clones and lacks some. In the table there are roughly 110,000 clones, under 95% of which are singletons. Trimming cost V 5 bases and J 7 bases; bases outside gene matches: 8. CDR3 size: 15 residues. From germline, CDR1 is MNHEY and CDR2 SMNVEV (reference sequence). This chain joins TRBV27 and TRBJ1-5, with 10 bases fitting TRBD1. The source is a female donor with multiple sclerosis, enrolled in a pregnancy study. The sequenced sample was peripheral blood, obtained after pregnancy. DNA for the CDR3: TGTGCCAGCAGTCCGGGACAGGGGTTATGGCAGCCCCAGCATTTT. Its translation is CASSPGQGLWQPQHF.